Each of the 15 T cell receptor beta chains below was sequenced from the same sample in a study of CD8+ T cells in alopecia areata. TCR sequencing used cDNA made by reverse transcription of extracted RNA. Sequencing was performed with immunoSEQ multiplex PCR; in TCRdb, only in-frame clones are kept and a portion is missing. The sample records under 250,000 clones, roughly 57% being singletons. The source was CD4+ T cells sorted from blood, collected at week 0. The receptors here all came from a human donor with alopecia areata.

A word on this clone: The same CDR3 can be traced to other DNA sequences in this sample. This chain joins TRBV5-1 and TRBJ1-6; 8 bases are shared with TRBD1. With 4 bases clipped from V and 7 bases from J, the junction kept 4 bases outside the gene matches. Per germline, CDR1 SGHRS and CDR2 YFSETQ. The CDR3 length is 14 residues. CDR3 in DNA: TGCGCCAGCAGCCCCGGACAGGGAAATTCACCCCTCCACTTT. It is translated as CASSPGQGNSPLHF.

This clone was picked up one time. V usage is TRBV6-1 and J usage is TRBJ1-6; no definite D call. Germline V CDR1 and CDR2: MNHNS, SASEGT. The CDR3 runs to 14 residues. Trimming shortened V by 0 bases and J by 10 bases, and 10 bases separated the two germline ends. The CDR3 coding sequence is TGTGCCAGCAGTGAAGCGCTTCAGACCTCACCCCTCCACTTT. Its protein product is CASSEALQTSPLHF.

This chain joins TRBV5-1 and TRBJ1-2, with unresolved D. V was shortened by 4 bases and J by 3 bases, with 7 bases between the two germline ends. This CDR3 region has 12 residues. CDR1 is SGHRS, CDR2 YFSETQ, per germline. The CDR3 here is CASSRKDYGYTF. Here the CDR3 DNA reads TGCGCCAGCAGCAGAAAGGACTATGGCTACACCTTC.

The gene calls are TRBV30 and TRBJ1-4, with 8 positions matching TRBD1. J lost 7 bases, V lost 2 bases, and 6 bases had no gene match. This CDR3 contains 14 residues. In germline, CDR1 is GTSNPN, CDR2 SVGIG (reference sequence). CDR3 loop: CAWSTGQGSEKLFF. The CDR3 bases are TGTGCCTGGAGTACCGGACAGGGAAGTGAAAAACTGTTTTTT.

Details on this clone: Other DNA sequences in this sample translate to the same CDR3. CDR3 region: CASSLTDTQYF. In DNA, the CDR3 is TGTGCCAGCAGCCTGACAGATACGCAGTATTTT. The rearrangement uses TRBV5-6 and TRBJ2-3; D call uncertain. Germline V CDR1 and CDR2: SGHDT, YYEEEE. V lost 4 bases to trimming and J lost 3 bases, with 3 bases between them. This CDR3 region has 11 residues.

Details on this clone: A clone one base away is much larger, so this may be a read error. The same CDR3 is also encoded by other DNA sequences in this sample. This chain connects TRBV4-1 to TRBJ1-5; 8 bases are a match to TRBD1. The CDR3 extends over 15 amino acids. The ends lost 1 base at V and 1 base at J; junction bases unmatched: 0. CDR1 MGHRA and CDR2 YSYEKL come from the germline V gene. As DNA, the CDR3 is TGCGCCAGCAGCCAAGGACAGGGGAGCAATCAGCCCCAGCATTTT. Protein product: CASSQGQGSNQPQHF.

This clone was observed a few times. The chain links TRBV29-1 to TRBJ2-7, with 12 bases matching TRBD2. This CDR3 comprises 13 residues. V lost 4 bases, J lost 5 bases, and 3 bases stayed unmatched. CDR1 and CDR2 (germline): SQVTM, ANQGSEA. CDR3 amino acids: CSVGTSGVDEQYF. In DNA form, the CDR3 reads TGCAGCGTTGGGACTAGCGGGGTAGACGAGCAGTACTTC.

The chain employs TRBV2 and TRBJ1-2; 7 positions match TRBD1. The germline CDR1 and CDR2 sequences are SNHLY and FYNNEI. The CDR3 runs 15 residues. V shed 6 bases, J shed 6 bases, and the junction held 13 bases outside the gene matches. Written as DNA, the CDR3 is TGTGCCAGCAGGCCGAAGGAAGGGACAGTTGATGGCTACACCTTC. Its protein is CASRPKEGTVDGYTF.

Here the CDR3 reads CSASDVNEQFF. As DNA, the CDR3 is TGCAGTGCTAGCGATGTGAATGAGCAGTTCTTC. V gene TRBV20-1 combines with J gene TRBJ2-1; the D is unclear. Germline CDR1 and CDR2: DFQATT and SNEGSKA (reference sequence). The V and J ends lost 3 bases and 7 bases respectively, with 7 bases between them. There are 11 residues in the CDR3.

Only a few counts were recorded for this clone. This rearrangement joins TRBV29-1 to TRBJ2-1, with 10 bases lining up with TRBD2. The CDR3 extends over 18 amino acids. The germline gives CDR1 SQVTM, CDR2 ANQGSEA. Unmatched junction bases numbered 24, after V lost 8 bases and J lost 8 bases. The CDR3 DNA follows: TGCAGCACTAGAGAGTATGGCAGCGGGAGGGGAATAAGGGATGAGCAGTTCTTC. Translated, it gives CSTREYGSGRGIRDEQFF.

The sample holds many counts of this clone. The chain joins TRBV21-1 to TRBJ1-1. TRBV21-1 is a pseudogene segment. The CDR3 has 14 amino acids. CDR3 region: CASSNGQTNTEAFF. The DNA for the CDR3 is TGTGCCAGCAGCAATGGCCAGACGAACACTGAAGCTTTCTTT.

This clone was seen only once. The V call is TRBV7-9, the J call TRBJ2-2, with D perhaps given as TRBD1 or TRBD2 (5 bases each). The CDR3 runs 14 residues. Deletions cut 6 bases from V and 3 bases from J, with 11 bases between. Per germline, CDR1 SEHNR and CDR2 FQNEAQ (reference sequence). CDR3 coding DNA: TGTGCCAGCAGAGGGCAGGGAGACACCGGGGAGCTGTTTTTT. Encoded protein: CASRGQGDTGELFF.

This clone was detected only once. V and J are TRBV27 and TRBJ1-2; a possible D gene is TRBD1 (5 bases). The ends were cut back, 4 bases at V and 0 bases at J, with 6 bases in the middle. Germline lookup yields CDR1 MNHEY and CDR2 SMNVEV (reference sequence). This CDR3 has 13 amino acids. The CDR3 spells CASSYRPNYGYTF. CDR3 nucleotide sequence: TGTGCCAGCAGTTACAGGCCTAACTATGGCTACACCTTC.

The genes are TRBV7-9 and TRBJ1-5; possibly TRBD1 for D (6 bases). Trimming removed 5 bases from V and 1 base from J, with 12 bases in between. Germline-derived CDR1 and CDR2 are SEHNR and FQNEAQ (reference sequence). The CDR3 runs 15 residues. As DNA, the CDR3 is TGTGCCAGCAGCCAACAGGGTTGGAGCAATCAGCCCCAGCATTTT. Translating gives CASSQQGWSNQPQHF.

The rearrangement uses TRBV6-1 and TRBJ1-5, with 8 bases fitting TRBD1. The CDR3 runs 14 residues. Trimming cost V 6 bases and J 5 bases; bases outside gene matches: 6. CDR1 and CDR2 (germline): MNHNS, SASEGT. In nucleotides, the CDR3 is TGTGCCAGCAGGAGGACAGGGATGCATCAGCCCCAGCATTTT. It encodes CASRRTGMHQPQHF.